The text below deals with one TCR beta chain. The antigen remains unidentified. V dropped 2 bases and J dropped 6; count of bases not matched to a gene: 6. CDR1 and CDR2 (germline): SGHVS, FQNEAQ. The CDR3 totals 15 residues. Measured with immunoSEQ multiplex PCR; TCRdb has only the in-frame clones, and not every one. The sample holds hundreds of thousands of clones, approximately 79% seen once. This sample is part of a study of shared clonotypes between healthy human individuals. Whole-study context: The plates for each donor numbered three CD4 naive, three CD4 memory, two CD8 naive and one CD8 memory. Study-level findings and limits: Having only a few donors restricted how much genetic and exposure-history diversity was captured. Larger estimated richness was generally recorded for naive subsets relative to memory subsets.

Recent acute infections and vaccinations were absent in the healthy HIV-negative adult donors. The receptor's source is a woman in her 30s in good health. J is TRBJ2-1 and V is TRBV7-8, with 8 bases identical to TRBD2. Specimen: memory CD4+ T cells sorted from blood. Subset of the sample: CD45RA-negative fraction. This CDR3 reads CASSLSSGGANEQFF. CDR3 DNA: TGTGCCAGCAGCTTATCGTCGGGAGGGGCCAATGAGCAGTTCTTC.